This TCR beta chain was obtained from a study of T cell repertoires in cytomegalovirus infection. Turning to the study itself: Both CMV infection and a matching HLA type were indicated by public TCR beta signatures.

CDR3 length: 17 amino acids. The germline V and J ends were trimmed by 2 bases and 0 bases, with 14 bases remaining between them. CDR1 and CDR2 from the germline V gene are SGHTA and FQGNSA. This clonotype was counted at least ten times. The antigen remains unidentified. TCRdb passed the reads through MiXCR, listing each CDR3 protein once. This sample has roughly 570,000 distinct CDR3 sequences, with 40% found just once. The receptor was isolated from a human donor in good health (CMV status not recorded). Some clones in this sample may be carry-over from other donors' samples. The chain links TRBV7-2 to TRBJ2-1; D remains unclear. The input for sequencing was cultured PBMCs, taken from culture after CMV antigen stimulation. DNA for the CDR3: TGTGCCAGCAGCTTATTATGGGCGACGAGCTCCTACAATGAGCAGTTCTTC. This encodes CASSLLWATSSYNEQFF.